Listed below are T cell receptor beta chains from one sample, sequenced in a study of T cells in Graves' hyperthyroidism and ophthalmopathy. TCRdb fed the multiplex PCR reads into MiXCR, producing one record per CDR3 protein. The table shows about 380,000 distinct CDR3 sequences, with approximately 13% occurring only once. The sequencing input was blood. These receptors originate from a young man with Graves' hyperthyroidism that later progressed to Graves' ophthalmopathy. CDR3s include the opening cysteine and the closing phenylalanine or tryptophan. A D gene is named only where the DNA matches it firmly. Clone size appears in some rows only: once, few, many, or a class for an expanded clone.

CDR3,DNA,size,D,J,V
CASSQVGQKDYEQFF,TGTGCCAGCTCCCAGGTGGGACAGAAGGATTATGAGCAGTTCTTC,-,TRBD1,TRBJ2-1,TRBV18
CASSQDGADTQYF,TGTGCCAGCAGCCAAGATGGGGCAGATACGCAGTATTTT,few,-,TRBJ2-3,TRBV3-1
CASSYRGTGELFF,TGTGCCAGCAGTTACAGGGGCACCGGGGAGCTGTTTTTT,many,TRBD1,TRBJ2-2,TRBV12-3/TRBV12-4
CASSDSRSNTGELFF,TGTGCCAGCTCCGACAGCCGTTCGAACACCGGGGAGCTGTTTTTT,few,-,TRBJ2-2,TRBV18
CASNFPEGCCQPQHF,TGCGCCAGCAATTTCCCGGAGGGATGTTGTCAGCCCCAGCATTTT,few,-,TRBJ1-5,TRBV10-1
CASSGGQGMIYEQYF,TGTGCCAGCAGTGGCGGACAGGGTATGATCTACGAGCAGTACTTC,few,TRBD1,TRBJ2-7,TRBV28
CASRSTTDTQYF,TGTGCCAGCAGGTCGACTACGGATACGCAGTATTTT,-,-,TRBJ2-3,TRBV5-8
CASSLVGGGGYNEQFF,TGTGCCAGCAGCTTAGTTGGGGGGGGCGGATACAATGAGCAGTTCTTC,many,-,TRBJ2-1,TRBV11-3
CAYGRSLQYF,TGTGCCTACGGACGGTCGCTTCAGTACTTC,many,-,TRBJ2-4,TRBV30
CASSVGGGDEKLFF,TGTGCCAGCAGTGTCGGAGGGGGCGATGAAAAACTGTTTTTT,many,TRBD1,TRBJ1-4,TRBV2
CASSFRTGNQPQHF,TGTGCCAGCAGTTTTCGGACGGGCAATCAGCCCCAGCATTTT,many,-,TRBJ1-5,TRBV28
CASSLIARAYEQYF,TGCGCCAGCAGCTTGATCGCCAGAGCCTACGAGCAGTACTTC,many,-,TRBJ2-7,TRBV5-1
CAIGQDANTGELFF,TGTGCCATTGGACAGGACGCGAACACCGGGGAGCTGTTTTTT,many,TRBD1,TRBJ2-2,TRBV6-1
CASSFTQADYGYTF,TGTGCCAGCAGTTTTACTCAGGCCGACTATGGCTACACCTTC,few,-,TRBJ1-2,TRBV12-3/TRBV12-4
CSAQGTSGVYEQYF,TGCAGTGCCCAAGGGACTAGCGGGGTTTACGAGCAGTACTTC,-,TRBD2,TRBJ2-7,TRBV20-1
CAIRPGGQETQYF,TGTGCCATCAGGCCAGGTGGTCAAGAGACCCAGTACTTC,-,-,TRBJ2-5,TRBV10-3
CAWSVRNSPLHF,TGTGCCTGGAGTGTCAGAAATTCACCCCTCCACTTT,many,-,TRBJ1-6,TRBV30
CASSLETRLGEQFF,TGTGCCAGCAGCCTTGAGACCCGGCTGGGTGAGCAGTTCTTC,many,-,TRBJ2-1,TRBV11-2
CASSVAEKGDAYTDTQCF,TGTGCCAGCAGCGTAGCGGAAAAGGGGGACGCTTACACAGATACGCAGTGTTTT,-,-,TRBJ2-3,TRBV9
CASTTTAGNNLGETQYF,TGTGCCAGCACCACCACCGCGGGAAACAACCTTGGAGAGACCCAGTACTTC,many,-,TRBJ2-5,TRBV28
CASSPTGTSGRGELFF,TGTGCCAGCAGCCCAACCGGGACTAGCGGACGCGGGGAGCTGTTTTTT,few,TRBD2,TRBJ2-2,TRBV13
CASTHDGSGYNEQFF,TGTGCCAGCACCCACGACGGGTCCGGGTACAATGAGCAGTTCTTC,-,-,TRBJ2-1,TRBV7-9
CASSQTGVGETQYF,TGTGCCAGCAGCCAAACAGGGGTGGGAGAGACCCAGTACTTC,many,TRBD1,TRBJ2-5,TRBV3-1
CSARLWTGGDEQYF,TGCAGTGCTAGATTATGGACAGGGGGCGACGAGCAGTACTTC,many,TRBD1,TRBJ2-7,TRBV20-1
CAISPGQIQETQYF,TGTGCCATCAGTCCGGGACAGATCCAAGAGACCCAGTACTTC,many,TRBD1,TRBJ2-5,TRBV10-3
CASSQIFRDLGQQVYNEQFF,TGTGCCAGCAGCCAAATTTTTCGGGACTTGGGGCAGCAGGTATACAATGAGCAGTTCTTC,-,-,TRBJ2-1,TRBV3-1
CASSEGGIGQPQHF,TGTGCCAGCAGTGAGGGGGGGATCGGACAGCCCCAGCATTTT,many,-,TRBJ1-5,TRBV2
CASSLDSSVNQPQHF,TGCGCCAGCAGCCTGGACAGCTCAGTCAATCAGCCCCAGCATTTT,few,-,TRBJ1-5,TRBV4-1